A single sample is the source of the 28 T cell receptor beta chains below, sequenced in a study of T cells in Graves' hyperthyroidism and ophthalmopathy (dated by TCRdb to the late 2010s). Library construction relied on multiplex PCR. For sequencing, an Illumina HiSeq 2000 was employed. The TCR beta CDR3 regions were amplified from RNA transcripts. A first-round RT-PCR of the TCR CDR3 used the HTBI primer set with the Qiagen OneStep RT-PCR kit. TCRdb's own reprocessing of the public reads used fastp at Q25 and MiXCR and kept productive beta chains. Duplicate CDR3 protein sequences are folded into a single record with the most common DNA and genes. The sample table records about 160,000 distinct CDR3 sequences; less than 10% of these occur just once. The ten largest clonotypes hold 22% of the sample. The specimen sequenced was blood. All receptors derive from a young woman with Graves' hyperthyroidism that later progressed to Graves' ophthalmopathy.

The chain links TRBV9 to TRBJ2-4, with D possibly being TRBD1 or TRBD2 (6 bases each). CDR3 size: 13 residues. CDR1 and CDR2 (germline): SGDLS, YYNGEE. The ends were cut back, 4 bases at V and 11 bases at J, with 16 bases in the middle. The CDR3 nucleotides read TGTGCCAGCAGCACAAAGGGGGACTCAGTTCAGTACTTC. Translation: CASSTKGDSVQYF.

About this clonotype itself: A much larger clone lies a single base off, so this may be a read error. The V gene is TRBV11-2, the J gene TRBJ1-1, with TRBD1 matching over 8 bases. CDR1 SGHAT and CDR2 FQNNGV come from the germline V gene. There are 14 residues in the CDR3. For the CDR3, the DNA is TGTGCCAGCAGCTCCCGGGACAGGAACACTGAAGCTTCCTTT. This translates into CASSSRDRNTEASF.

This clonotype was detected a few times. The genes are TRBV6-1 and TRBJ2-1; a possible D gene is TRBD2 (5 bases). The V and J ends lost 5 bases and 12 bases respectively, with 14 bases between them. Germline V gene sequence: CDR1 MNHNS, CDR2 SASEGT. The CDR3 totals 12 residues. As DNA, the CDR3 is TGTGCCAGCAGTTTTCCGGGAAGTTTGCAGTTCTTC. This sequence encodes CASSFPGSLQFF.

This clonotype has at least ten counts. This chain uses TRBV27 with TRBJ1-5; D is unresolved. The germline CDR1 and CDR2 sequences are MNHEY and SMNVEV (reference sequence). CDR3 length equals 17 residues. Trimming pared 4 bases from V and 0 bases from J, leaving 16 bases between. The CDR3 DNA reads TGTGCCAGCAGTTCGAACTGGATGTCTAATAGCAATCAGCCCCAGCATTTT. Translated: CASSSNWMSNSNQPQHF.

This clonotype has ten or more counts. The DNA for the CDR3 is TGCAGTGTTATGGTAGCGGGGGGGAGGCCGCGGAATGAGCAGTTCTTC. Its protein is CSVMVAGGRPRNEQFF. The chain uses TRBV20-1 and TRBJ2-1, with 11 bases aligning to TRBD2. The germline CDR1 and CDR2 sequences are DFQATT and SNEGSKA (reference sequence). The ends lost 7 bases at V and 7 bases at J; junction bases unmatched: 15. This CDR3 has 16 amino acids.

This clonotype showed up just a few times. V is TRBV7-9 and J is TRBJ2-5, with 8 bases identical to TRBD1. CDR1 and CDR2 (germline): SEHNR, FQNEAQ (reference sequence). The J segment lost 4 bases and the V segment lost 4 bases, leaving 11 bases of the junction unmatched. This CDR3 has 16 amino acids. CDR3 residues: CASSYPPAGGIETQYF. DNA for the CDR3: TGTGCCAGCAGCTACCCCCCGGCAGGGGGCATAGAGACCCAGTACTTC.

This clonotype was found a few times. This sequence joins TRBV3-1 and TRBJ1-6; weak D call: TRBD1 (5 bases). V gave up 4 bases and J gave up 7 bases, with 17 bases separating them. Germline V gene data show CDR1 as LGHDT and CDR2 as YNNKEL (reference sequence). The CDR3 contains 16 residues. CDR3 sequence (DNA): TGTGCCAGCAGCCCCGATGGGACCTTCTCCAATTCACCCCTCCACTTT. This translates into CASSPDGTFSNSPLHF.

For the CDR3, the DNA is TGTGCCAGCAGCTTAGTAGAGTTAGGTTTACGGCAGTTCAACTACGAGCAGTACTTC. Translating it yields CASSLVELGLRQFNYEQYF. The chain recombines TRBV7-9 with TRBJ2-7; D is unclear. The V and J ends lost 1 base and 3 bases respectively, with 25 bases between them. The CDR3 extends over 19 amino acids. Per the germline V gene, CDR1 is SEHNR and CDR2 is FQNEAQ (reference sequence). Full variable domain (rest looked up from reference TRBV7-9 and TRBJ2-7): DTGVSQNPRHKITKRGQNVTFRCDPISEHNRLYWYRQTLGQGPEFLTYFQNEAQLEKSRLLSDRFSAERPKGSFSTLEIQRTEQGDSAMYLCASSLVELGLRQFNYEQYFGPGTRLTVT.

This clonotype was seen ten or more times. The genes are TRBV20-1 and TRBJ1-4; the match to TRBD1 covers 8 bases. The germline V gene has CDR1 DFQATT and CDR2 SNEGSKA (reference sequence). J gave up 7 bases and V 2 bases, and 3 bases lay outside the gene matches. The length of the CDR3 is 13 residues. The CDR3 spells CSARWTGTEKLFF. Here the CDR3 DNA reads TGCAGTGCTAGATGGACAGGGACTGAAAAACTGTTTTTT.

To note about this clonotype: The junction does not match germline at one end; this may be a read error. The J gene is TRBJ2-1, the V gene TRBV7-6; D uncertain. This CDR3 has 12 residues. Germline V gene lookup returns CDR1 SGHVS and CDR2 FNYEAQ. In DNA form, the CDR3 reads TGTGCCAGCAGCCCAAAAAACAATGAGCAGTCCTTC. Protein product: CASSPKNNEQSF.

This clonotype was recorded at least ten times. V and J are TRBV20-1 and TRBJ1-2; D is uncertain. In germline, CDR1 is DFQATT, CDR2 SNEGSKA (reference sequence). V was clipped by 4 bases and J by 6 bases, with 9 bases between them. This CDR3 is 11 amino acids long. Here the CDR3 reads CSATSGNGYTF. CDR3 in DNA: TGCAGTGCTACTTCAGGCAATGGCTACACCTTC.

This clonotype was picked up many times. J is TRBJ2-1 and V is TRBV20-1, with TRBD2 as a possible D gene (6 bases). This CDR3 has 16 residues. Germline CDR1 DFQATT, CDR2 SNEGSKA (reference sequence). V was clipped by 3 bases and J by 0 bases, with 15 bases between them. As DNA, the CDR3 is TGCAGTGCTAGCCTTGGCGGGGACCCCTCCTACAATGAGCAGTTCTTC. Protein sequence: CSASLGGDPSYNEQFF.

This clonotype was found a few times. A much larger clonotype is one base distant, so this may be a read error. The CDR3 sequence: CAITESGEAEAFF. For the CDR3, the DNA is TGTGCCATCACTGAGTCGGGGGAGGCTGAAGCTTTCTTT. The chain joins TRBV10-3 to TRBJ1-1, with a weak D call TRBD1 (5 bases). Germline V gene data show CDR1 as ENHRY and CDR2 as SYGVKD. The CDR3 sequence is 13 residues long.

This clonotype was picked up many times. The rearrangement uses TRBV7-6 and TRBJ1-2, with D perhaps matching TRBD1 (6 bases). CDR1 is SGHVS and CDR2 is FNYEAQ in the germline V gene. This CDR3 has 13 residues. Trimming cost V 5 bases and J 6 bases, with 13 bases left between them. CDR3 in DNA: TGTGCCAGCAGCACGGGACAAACTAATGGCTACACCTTC. It codes for CASSTGQTNGYTF.

This clonotype was observed at least ten times. The CDR3: CASRTSGGTDTQYF. The CDR3 nucleotides are TGTGCCAGCAGAACTAGCGGGGGGACAGATACGCAGTATTTT. The rearrangement uses TRBV2 and TRBJ2-3; 12 nucleotides line up with TRBD2. J was trimmed by 3 bases and V by 6 bases; bases with no gene match: 1. The CDR3 runs 14 residues. Germline V gene data show CDR1 as SNHLY and CDR2 as FYNNEI.

V gene TRBV30 combines with J gene TRBJ2-7; 9 bases line up with TRBD1. CDR3 size: 16 residues. Germline loops: CDR1 GTSNPN, CDR2 SVGIG (reference sequence). V dropped 4 bases and J dropped 5; count of bases not matched to a gene: 15. This CDR3 reads CAWNHKRGQGMNEQYF. The CDR3 DNA is TGTGCCTGGAACCATAAAAGGGGACAGGGTATGAACGAGCAGTACTTC.

This clonotype has a count of ten or more. The V call is TRBV7-9, the J call TRBJ1-2, with no clear D. The CDR3 loop spans 13 amino acids. Germline V gene lookup returns CDR1 SEHNR and CDR2 FQNEAQ (reference sequence). V was cut by 6 bases and J by 0 bases, with 8 bases left in between. The CDR3 nucleotides read TGTGCCAGCAGTGACGATTCTAACTATGGCTACACCTTC. This gives the protein CASSDDSNYGYTF.

The chain carries TRBV12-3 or TRBV12-4 and TRBJ2-7; tentative D call: TRBD1 (5 bases). Trimming pared 3 bases from V and 7 bases from J, leaving 10 bases between. This CDR3 is 12 amino acids long. The CDR3 region has the DNA TGTGCCAGCAGTTTTAGGGGTTCGGAGCAGTACGTC. Protein product: CASSFRGSEQYV.

The sample holds many counts of this clonotype. V usage is TRBV5-4 and J usage is TRBJ2-3; no reliable D call. The V gene lost 2 bases and the J gene lost 1 base, with 8 bases spanning the gap. Germline CDR1 is SGHNT and CDR2 is YYREEE (reference sequence). The CDR3 contains 14 residues. As DNA, the CDR3 is TGTGCCAGCAGCTTCGGTCAACGCACAGATACGCAGTATTTT. It yields the protein CASSFGQRTDTQYF.

This clonotype was seen repeatedly, ten times or more. The genes are TRBV7-2 and TRBJ2-5; maybe TRBD1 (6 bases). The germline gives CDR1 SGHTA, CDR2 FQGNSA. CDR3 size: 15 residues. Trimming pared 5 bases from V and 5 bases from J, leaving 18 bases between. Here the CDR3 DNA reads TGTGCCAGCAGCCTATCGGCGGTTAGGGGGGAGACCCAGTACTTC. Encoded protein: CASSLSAVRGETQYF.

This clonotype showed up many times. The chain recombines TRBV7-9 with TRBJ1-1; D gene unclear. V gave up 2 bases and J gave up 6 bases, with 13 bases separating them. This CDR3 has 14 residues. The germline CDR1 and CDR2 sequences are SEHNR and FQNEAQ (reference sequence). The CDR3: CASSLPIIGAEAFF. In nucleotides, the CDR3 is TGTGCCAGCAGCTTACCGATAATAGGAGCTGAAGCTTTCTTT.

CDR3 loop: CASSFTGGLETQYF. The CDR3 DNA sequence: TGTGCCAGCAGTTTCACGGGAGGATTAGAGACCCAGTACTTC. This chain connects TRBV12-3 or TRBV12-4 to TRBJ2-5, with 7 bases matching TRBD2. The CDR3 contains 14 residues. V trimming: 3 bases; J trimming: 4 bases; junction bases outside the gene matches: 5.

The table lists this clonotype with many counts. The chain joins TRBV28 to TRBJ2-5, with D possibly being TRBD2 (6 bases). The CDR3 runs to 14 residues. Between the trimmed V and J ends, which lost 5 bases and 3 bases, there was a span of 13 bases. Germline V gives CDR1 MDHEN, CDR2 SYDVKM. The DNA for the CDR3 is TGTGCCAGCAGTCGCGGGACGACGAAAGAGACCCAGTACTTC. This codes for CASSRGTTKETQYF.

The V call is TRBV28, the J call TRBJ1-2, with D maybe TRBD1 (6 bases). This CDR3 has 15 amino acids. Trimming shortened V by 8 bases and J by 1 base, and 17 bases separated the two germline ends. The germline CDR1 and CDR2 sequences are MDHEN and SYDVKM. DNA of the CDR3: TGTGCCAGCTGGACCTGGACAGAGAGTAACTATGGCTACACCTTC. Translation gives CASWTWTESNYGYTF.

This chain links TRBV5-4 with TRBJ1-6; D is undetermined. V lost 3 bases to trimming and J lost 5 bases, with 3 bases between them. CDR3 length: 12 amino acids. CDR1 and CDR2 (germline): SGHNT, YYREEE (reference sequence). The CDR3 sequence is CASSSDNSPLHF. The CDR3 DNA sequence: TGTGCCAGCAGCTCAGATAATTCACCCCTCCACTTT.

The table lists this clonotype with many counts. The rearrangement links TRBV9 to TRBJ2-7; TRBD1 might be the D (6 bases). CDR1 and CDR2 from the germline V gene are SGDLS and YYNGEE. The CDR3 runs to 14 residues. Deletions cut 5 bases from V and 4 bases from J, with 16 bases between. CDR3 in DNA: TGTGCCAGCAGTGCCGGGACAACCTTTTACGAGCAGTACTTC. It codes for CASSAGTTFYEQYF.

This clonotype was recorded many times. The chain links TRBV30 to TRBJ1-1; the D gene is possibly TRBD1 (5 bases). The CDR3 loop spans 14 amino acids. Looked up from germline, CDR1 is GTSNPN and CDR2 is SVGIG (reference sequence). V was pared by 3 bases and J by 10 bases, with 21 bases between. The CDR3, as DNA: TGTGCCTGGAGGGAACCATGGGGGGGTGTCGGAGCTTTCTTT. Its protein product is CAWREPWGGVGAFF.

This clonotype was observed at least ten times. The chain joins TRBV3-1 to TRBJ2-1, with 8 bases that match TRBD1. This CDR3 is built from 14 residues. CDR1 is LGHDT, CDR2 YNNKEL, per germline (reference sequence). V lost 4 bases and J lost 6; bases outside the gene matches: 5. The CDR3 loop is CASSPITGGNEQFF. The CDR3 DNA reads TGTGCCAGCAGCCCGATCACAGGGGGCAATGAGCAGTTCTTC.